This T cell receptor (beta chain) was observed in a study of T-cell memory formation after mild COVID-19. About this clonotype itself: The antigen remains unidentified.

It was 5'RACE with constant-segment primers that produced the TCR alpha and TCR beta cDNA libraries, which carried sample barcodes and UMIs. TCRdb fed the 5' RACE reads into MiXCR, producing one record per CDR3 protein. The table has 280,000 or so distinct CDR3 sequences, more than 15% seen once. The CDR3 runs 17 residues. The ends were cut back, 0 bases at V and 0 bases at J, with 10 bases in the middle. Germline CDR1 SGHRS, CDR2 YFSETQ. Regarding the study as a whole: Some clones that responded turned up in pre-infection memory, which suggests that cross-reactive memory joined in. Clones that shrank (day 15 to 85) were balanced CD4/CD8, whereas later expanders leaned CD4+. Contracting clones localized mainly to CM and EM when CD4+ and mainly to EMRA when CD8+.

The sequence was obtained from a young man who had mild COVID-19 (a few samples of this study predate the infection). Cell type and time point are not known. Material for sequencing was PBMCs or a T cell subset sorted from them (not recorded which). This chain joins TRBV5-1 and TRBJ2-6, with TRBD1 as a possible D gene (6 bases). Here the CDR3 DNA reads TGCGCCAGCAGCTTGGAACAGGGACACTCTGGGGCCAACGTCCTGACTTTC. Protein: CASSLEQGHSGANVLTF.